These T cell receptor beta chains were read from a single sample in a study of cytomegalovirus exposure and HLA in healthy donors. This table comes from immunoSEQ multiplex PCR, and its TCRdb copy is limited to in-frame clones, with some not included. The sample includes 100,000 to 150,000 clones, 81% of them seen just once. The sequencing input was PBMCs. The source of these receptors is a woman aged 40 to 49 in good health and CMV-seropositive. Both conserved end residues are part of each CDR3. The order of the fields is V gene, J gene, D gene, clone size, CDR3 DNA, CDR3 protein. D genes are given only for firm matches. Clone size is shown for a subset of rows, as once, few, many or a class of expanded clone.

TRBV29-1	TRBJ2-7	NA	NA	TGCAGCGTGGCCGGACTCAGCTCCTACGAGCAGTACTTC	CSVAGLSSYEQYF
TRBV27	TRBJ1-2	TRBD1	once	TGTGCCAGCAGTATCACCGGGACAGGGTATATCGGCTACACCTTC	CASSITGTGYIGYTF
TRBV9	TRBJ2-2	TRBD2	NA	TGTGCCAGCAACCCCGTTGGCGGGGGGGGCACCGGGGAGCTGTTTTTT	CASNPVGGGGTGELFF
TRBV2	TRBJ2-3	TRBD2	NA	TGTGCCAGCACCGGACCAACTAGCGGGGGAAGCACAGATACGCAGTATTTT	CASTGPTSGGSTDTQYF
TRBV9	TRBJ2-2	NA	few	TGTGCCAGCAGTCACAAGCCCGGGGTTTGGGACACCGGGGAGCTGTTTTTT	CASSHKPGVWDTGELFF
TRBV5-1	TRBJ2-5	TRBD2	NA	TGCGCCAGCAGCTTGGGGCAGGGCCTGCGGGAGCAGTACTTC	CASSLGQGLREQYF
TRBV19	TRBJ2-5	NA	NA	TGTGCCAGTAGTAACGACAGGTCAGATGTGGAGACCCAGTACTTC	CASSNDRSDVETQYF
TRBV7-6	TRBJ2-1	TRBD2	NA	TGTGCCAGCAGCCCAGGACTAGCGGGAGGGCGGGGGTCTTACAATGAGCAGTTCTTC	CASSPGLAGGRGSYNEQFF
TRBV7-2	TRBJ2-1	NA	NA	TGTGCCAGCAGCTTAATGAGCGGAAACAATGAGCAGTTCTTC	CASSLMSGNNEQFF
TRBV6-5	TRBJ1-2	TRBD1	NA	TGTGCCAGCAGAGGGGACAGCAACTATGGCTACACCTTC	CASRGDSNYGYTF
TRBV28	TRBJ1-1	NA	NA	TGTGCCAGCATGGCGGATTTGAACACTGAAGCTTTCTTT	CASMADLNTEAFF
TRBV7-8	TRBJ2-5	NA	NA	TGTGCCAGCAGCCCATCTAGGACGGGAAAAGAGACCCAGTACTTC	CASSPSRTGKETQYF
TRBV11-1	TRBJ2-1	NA	NA	TGTGCCAGCAGCTTTACGCCCCAGGCAAACAATGAGCAGTTCTTC	CASSFTPQANNEQFF
TRBV5-5	TRBJ1-5	NA	few	TGTGCCAGCAGCTTGGGGATCGGGCAGCCCCAGCATTTT	CASSLGIGQPQHF
TRBV15	TRBJ2-5	TRBD2	NA	TGTGCCACCAGCAGGGTCGGGTCGGGGCGGGGGGCGAACGCCCAAGAGACCCAGTACTTC	CATSRVGSGRGANAQETQYF
TRBV7-7	TRBJ2-5	TRBD1	NA	TGTGCTAGCAGCCTGGGACAGGGGGTAAGGGAGACCCAGTACTTC	CASSLGQGVRETQYF
TRBV19	TRBJ1-3	NA	NA	TGTGCCAGTAGTATGGAGGGCTTCTCTGGAAACACCATATATTTT	CASSMEGFSGNTIYF
TRBV2	TRBJ2-3	NA	NA	TGTGCCAGCAGTGTCTTGGCTAGCGGCACAGATACGCAGTATTTT	CASSVLASGTDTQYF
TRBV9	TRBJ1-5	NA	NA	TGTGCCAGCAGCGTACGGGGGGATCAGCCCCAGCATTTT	CASSVRGDQPQHF
TRBV7-3	TRBJ2-5	TRBD2	once	TGTGCCAGCAGCAACTATCCCGGGACTAGCGGGGAACGGGCCCAGTACTTC	CASSNYPGTSGERAQYF
TRBV29-1	TRBJ1-5	NA	NA	TGCAGTGTTGTTTATAGCAATCAGCCCCAGCATTTT	CSVVYSNQPQHF
TRBV21-1	TRBJ2-1	NA	NA	TGTGCCAGCGGAGCCTTTGGGACTTGGGGCTACAATGAGCAGTTCTTC	CASGAFGTWGYNEQFF
TRBV27	TRBJ1-4	NA	NA	TGTGCCAGCACCGGGACGGGAGCTAAGGAAAAACTGTTTTTT	CASTGTGAKEKLFF
TRBV9	TRBJ1-1	NA	NA	TGTGCCAGCAGCCCCCCTAACAGGAACACTGAAGCTTTCTTT	CASSPPNRNTEAFF
TRBV19	TRBJ1-1	NA	NA	TGTGCCAGTAGTATAGATCGGGCAGCGGACACTGAAGCTTTCTTT	CASSIDRAADTEAFF
TRBV6-5	TRBJ1-2	TRBD1	few	TGTGCCAGCAGTTACAGCTGGGACAGACGTGAAGGCTACACCTTC	CASSYSWDRREGYTF
TRBV28	TRBJ2-3	TRBD2	NA	TGTGCCAGCAGCGTTACGAAGGGGACTAGCGGGAAAGATACGCAGTATTTT	CASSVTKGTSGKDTQYF
TRBV9	TRBJ2-4	NA	NA	TGTGCCAGCAGCGTAGGGGTGGGAGCAGCCAAAAACATTCAGTACTTC	CASSVGVGAAKNIQYF
TRBV7-3	TRBJ2-3	TRBD2	NA	TGTGCCAGCAGCCAATTCAGCGGGACTAGCGGCACAGATACGCAGTATTTT	CASSQFSGTSGTDTQYF
TRBV11-2	TRBJ2-7	TRBD2	NA	TGTGCCAGCAGCCCGCGGACTAGCGGGTCCTACGAGCAGTACTTC	CASSPRTSGSYEQYF